This TCR beta chain was identified during a study of shared clonotypes between healthy human individuals. Study at large: CD8 memory received one plate per donor, CD8 naive two, CD4 memory three and CD4 naive three. Overall study results and limits: Relative to clonotypes present in all four donors, those not shared had lower generation probabilities. Larger estimated richness was generally seen in naive subsets than in memory subsets.

This clone appeared a single time. The antigen remains unidentified. Measured with immunoSEQ multiplex PCR; TCRdb has only the in-frame clones, and not every one. The data show around 750,000 clones, around 74% seen once. The V gene's germline CDR1 is SSHAT and CDR2 FNYEAQ (reference sequence). The germline V and J ends were trimmed by 5 bases and 6 bases, with 19 bases remaining between them. The CDR3 consists of 16 residues. The sample was memory CD4+ T cells sorted from blood. Noted subset: CD45RA-negative fraction. The sequence was collected from a woman aged 25-40 years in good health. V gene TRBV7-7 combines with J gene TRBJ2-2; maybe TRBD1 (5 bases). CDR3 in DNA: TGTGCCAGCAGCCCCGCCCTGGCAGGGTCGGCCGGGGAGCTGTTTTTT. Translation gives CASSPALAGSAGELFF. Variable domain in full (rest from reference TRBV7-7 and TRBJ2-2): GAGVSQSPRYKVTKRGQDVTLRCDPISSHATLYWYQQALGQGPEFLTYFNYEAQPDKSGLPSDRFSAERPEGSISTLTIQRTEQRDSAMYRCASSPALAGSAGELFFGEGSRLTVL.